The rows below give T cell receptor beta chains drawn from one sample of a study of early T cells in non-severe SARS-CoV-2 infection. A single record per CDR3 protein comes from TCRdb applying MiXCR to the 5' RACE reads. The data hold nearly 95,000 distinct CDR3 sequences, with roughly 15% observed a single time. The material was whole blood, obtained at baseline. The receptors stem from an adult who was a healthcare worker with PCR-confirmed SARS-CoV-2 infection or an uninfected control (not recorded which). Both conserved end residues are part of each CDR3. D genes are given only for firm matches. Clone sizes are given selectively: once, few, many, or a class where the clone is expanded.

J: TRBJ1-5; D: NA; size: NA; V: TRBV4-3; CDR3: CASSQGPTRPQHF; DNA: TGCGCCAGCAGCCAAGGGCCCACGAGGCCCCAGCATTTT
J: TRBJ2-7; D: NA; size: NA; V: TRBV5-1; CDR3: CASSSGRAEDIYEQYF; DNA: TGCGCCAGCAGCTCAGGTAGAGCCGAGGACATCTACGAGCAGTACTTC
J: TRBJ2-7; D: TRBD2; size: many; V: TRBV2; CDR3: CASWTGGLAGSSYEQYF; DNA: TGTGCCAGCTGGACAGGGGGACTAGCGGGGAGCTCCTACGAGCAGTACTTC
J: TRBJ2-1; D: TRBD2; size: NA; V: TRBV3-1; CDR3: CASSHEGLADSYNERFF; DNA: TGTGCCAGCAGCCACGAGGGACTAGCGGACTCCTACAATGAGCGGTTCTTC
J: TRBJ1-3; D: NA; size: NA; V: TRBV25-1; CDR3: CASSEFGGGNTIYF; DNA: TGTGCCAGCAGTGAATTCGGGGGAGGAAACACCATATATTTT
J: TRBJ2-7; D: TRBD1; size: NA; V: TRBV5-6; CDR3: CASSENRDRYSYEQYF; DNA: TGTGCCAGCAGCGAAAACCGGGACAGGTACTCCTACGAGCAGTACTTC
J: TRBJ2-3; D: NA; size: few; V: TRBV10-2; CDR3: CASRDYREITDTQYF; DNA: TGCGCCAGCAGGGACTACCGAGAGATCACAGATACGCAGTATTTT
J: TRBJ2-7; D: TRBD1; size: NA; V: TRBV12-3/TRBV12-4; CDR3: CASGPGTGAYEQYF; DNA: TGTGCCAGCGGGCCCGGGACAGGGGCTTACGAGCAGTACTTC
J: TRBJ2-1; D: TRBD2; size: NA; V: TRBV7-9; CDR3: CASSLARGLAGEQFF; DNA: TGTGCCAGCAGCTTAGCTAGGGGACTAGCGGGGGAGCAGTTCTTC
J: TRBJ2-7; D: TRBD2; size: NA; V: TRBV3-1; CDR3: CASSPREASYEQYF; DNA: TGTGCCAGCAGCCCGCGGGAGGCCTCCTACGAGCAGTACTTC
J: TRBJ2-5; D: TRBD2; size: NA; V: TRBV7-9; CDR3: CASSATGTSGRGLETQYF; DNA: TGTGCCAGCAGCGCGACCGGGACTAGCGGGAGGGGGTTGGAGACCCAGTACTTC
J: TRBJ2-3; D: TRBD2; size: many; V: TRBV10-1; CDR3: CASSAGGPNTQYF; DNA: TGCGCCAGCAGTGCGGGAGGGCCGAATACGCAGTATTTT
J: TRBJ2-2; D: NA; size: NA; V: TRBV5-1; CDR3: CASSPYRADTGELFF; DNA: TGCGCCAGCAGCCCTTACAGGGCGGACACCGGGGAGCTGTTTTTT
J: TRBJ2-1; D: TRBD2; size: few; V: TRBV3-1; CDR3: CASSQTSGRFNEQFF; DNA: TGTGCCAGCAGCCAAACTAGCGGGAGATTTAATGAGCAGTTCTTC
J: TRBJ1-2; D: NA; size: NA; V: TRBV12-3/TRBV12-4; CDR3: CASSPSLAIGGYTF; DNA: TGTGCCAGCTCTCCAAGCTTGGCGATTGGGGGCTACACCTTC
J: TRBJ1-3; D: TRBD1; size: many; V: TRBV6-6; CDR3: CASSYSVGTGDF; DNA: TGTGCCAGCAGTTACTCAGTTGGGACAGGAGATTTT
J: TRBJ1-6; D: NA; size: many; V: TRBV28; CDR3: CASSLYRTYNSPLHF; DNA: TGTGCCAGCAGTTTATACAGGACTTATAATTCACCCCTCCACTTT
J: TRBJ2-6; D: NA; size: many; V: TRBV3-1; CDR3: CASSQLGGTGSGANVLTF; DNA: TGTGCCAGCAGCCAATTGGGAGGAACAGGGTCTGGGGCCAACGTCCTGACTTTC
J: TRBJ2-2; D: NA; size: few; V: TRBV2; CDR3: CASSRYTGELFF; DNA: TGTGCCAGCAGCAGGTACACCGGGGAGCTGTTTTTT
J: TRBJ1-5; D: NA; size: many; V: TRBV28; CDR3: CASQLGGVYNQPQHF; DNA: TGTGCCAGTCAATTGGGGGGGGTCTACAATCAGCCCCAGCATTTT
J: TRBJ2-5; D: NA; size: NA; V: TRBV28; CDR3: CASSPHPSVVRQETQYF; DNA: TGTGCCAGCAGTCCCCATCCTAGCGTAGTAAGGCAAGAGACCCAGTACTTC
J: TRBJ1-2; D: NA; size: NA; V: TRBV19; CDR3: CASSFGRDGYTF; DNA: TGTGCCAGTAGTTTCGGCCGGGATGGCTACACCTTC
J: TRBJ2-1; D: NA; size: many; V: TRBV28; CDR3: CASSLTTGRVNEQFF; DNA: TGTGCCAGCAGTCTGACAACAGGGCGGGTCAATGAGCAGTTCTTC
J: TRBJ1-1; D: TRBD1; size: few; V: TRBV20-1; CDR3: CSRAEGAVGTEAFF; DNA: TGCAGTCGAGCGGAGGGGGCAGTAGGTACTGAAGCTTTCTTT